The 3 T cell receptor beta chains listed next were all sequenced from one sample in a study of blood T cell repertoires in COVID-19. Only in-frame clones appear in the TCRdb table, and some are missing; sequencing was by immunoSEQ multiplex PCR. Of about 140,000 clones in the sample, over 75% are singletons; the top ten hold about 1.8%. Sequencing was done on a sample of peripheral blood. The source is a woman between 50 and 59 years old with acute or convalescent COVID-19.

V and J are TRBV6-2 or TRBV6-3 and TRBJ1-6, with a weak D call TRBD1 (5 bases). Germline CDR1 is MNHEY and CDR2 is SVGEGT. V was shortened by 2 bases and J by 7 bases, with 21 bases between the two germline ends. The CDR3 runs 18 residues. Here the CDR3 DNA reads TGTGCCAGCAGTTACGCCGGACAACGGGCCGCGGGAAATTCACCCCTCCACTTT. This encodes CASSYAGQRAAGNSPLHF.

CDR3 nucleotides: TGTGCCTGGGGGACAGGGGTTAATCAGCCCCAGCATTTT. Its protein product is CAWGTGVNQPQHF. The chain combines TRBV30 with TRBJ1-5, with TRBD1 matching 10 bases. The CDR3 sequence is 13 residues long. Germline CDR1 reads GTSNPN; CDR2 reads SVGIG (reference sequence). V gave up 5 bases and J gave up 4 bases; unmatched junction bases: 2. The entire variable domain, with the rest obtained from reference TRBV30 and TRBJ1-5, is as follows: SQTIHQWPATLVQPVGSPLSLECTVEGTSNPNLYWYRQAAGRGLQLLFYSVGIGQISSEVPQNLSASRPQDRQFILSSKKLLLSDSGFYLCAWGTGVNQPQHFGDGTRLSIL.

This chain uses TRBV9 with TRBJ2-1; the D is unclear. Germline CDR1 and CDR2: SGDLS and YYNGEE. CDR3 length equals 16 residues. V lost 4 bases, J lost 7 bases, and 21 bases lay in between. Here the CDR3 DNA reads TGTGCCAGCAGCCCCCGTTTAGAGGCATGGTCTAATGAGCAGTTCTTC. Translation: CASSPRLEAWSNEQFF.